The 12 T cell receptor beta chains listed next were all sequenced from one sample in a study of beta chain features in type 1 diabetes. The study reverse transcribed the entire isolated RNA, so it sequenced expressed TCRB transcripts. The protocol was immunoSEQ multiplex PCR, while the TCRdb copy is restricted to in-frame clones and leaves out a portion. The sample gives under 450,000 clones, about 15% of which show up once; roughly 0.035% is in the top ten. Sequenced sample: naive CD4+ T cells from blood. These TCRs come from a man aged 25 to 45 in good health.

In its sample, this clone was seen a few times. CDR3 in amino acids: CASRQLASTDTQYF. CDR3 coding DNA: TGCGCCAGCAGACAGCTGGCTAGCACAGATACGCAGTATTTT. V is TRBV5-1 and J is TRBJ2-3; D gene ambiguous. Trimming removed 5 bases from V and 0 bases from J, with 10 bases in between. Germline CDR1 SGHRS, CDR2 YFSETQ. The CDR3 covers 14 residues.

There are a few counts of this clone. The CDR3 loop reads CASSSESGGDEQFF. Here the CDR3 DNA reads TGTGCCAGCAGCTCGGAAAGCGGGGGTGATGAGCAGTTCTTC. V and J are TRBV5-4 and TRBJ2-1; 8 nucleotides match TRBD2. The germline gives CDR1 SGHNT, CDR2 YYREEE (reference sequence). The trim removed 3 bases at V and 8 bases at J, leaving 7 bases unmatched. The CDR3 runs 14 residues.

This clone was seen only a few times. The chain carries TRBV10-3 and TRBJ2-7, with D tentatively TRBD2 (5 bases). The CDR3 has 13 amino acids. Germline V gene lookup returns CDR1 ENHRY and CDR2 SYGVKD. V was shortened by 10 bases and J by 2 bases, with 15 bases between the two germline ends. The CDR3 sequence is CASKERETYEQYF. CDR3 DNA sequence: TGTGCCAGTAAAGAGAGGGAGACCTACGAGCAGTACTTC.

This clone occurred a few times. The chain links TRBV6-6 to TRBJ2-7; D possibly corresponds to TRBD2 (5 bases). Germline CDR1 reads MNHNY; CDR2 reads SVGAGI (reference sequence). Trimming cost V 0 bases and J 2 bases, with 14 bases left between them. CDR3 length: 16 residues. Here the CDR3 DNA reads TGTGCCAGCAGTTACTCGGTAAAGGGAGTCCCCTACGAGCAGTACTTC. It encodes CASSYSVKGVPYEQYF.

A few counts support this clone. The V call is TRBV7-9, the J call TRBJ2-3; perhaps TRBD1 as D (6 bases). V lost 5 bases to trimming and J lost 6 bases, with 12 bases between them. Germline values: CDR1 SEHNR, CDR2 FQNEAQ (reference sequence). The CDR3 consists of 13 residues. The CDR3 loop is CASSLQGFDTQYF. The CDR3 bases are TGTGCCAGCAGCCTACAGGGATTTGATACGCAGTATTTT.

The rearrangement links TRBV30 to TRBJ2-7; a weak D match, TRBD2 (6 bases). V was pared by 0 bases and J by 6 bases, with 9 bases between. This CDR3 is 12 amino acids long. Germline V gene lookup returns CDR1 GTSNPN and CDR2 SVGIG (reference sequence). The CDR3 bases are TGTGCCTGGAGTGTAGGAGGGTTCGAGCAGTACGTC. Encoded protein: CAWSVGGFEQYV.

V usage is TRBV9 and J usage is TRBJ2-2; the D is unclear. CDR1 is SGDLS, CDR2 YYNGEE, per germline. CDR3 length equals 15 residues. Trimming shortened V by 0 bases and J by 4 bases, and 10 bases separated the two germline ends. The CDR3 nucleotides read TGTGCCAGCAGCGTAGCCCCGGCATCCACCGGGGAGCTGTTTTTT. Residues: CASSVAPASTGELFF.

This clone was observed a handful of times. The CDR3 region is CASSILGNEQFF. The CDR3 coding sequence is TGTGCCAGTAGTATATTAGGTAATGAGCAGTTCTTC. The V and J genes are TRBV19 and TRBJ2-1; D gene ambiguous. Trimming left V 2 bases short and J 7 bases short, with 6 bases between. This CDR3 is 12 amino acids long. The V gene's germline CDR1 is LNHDA and CDR2 SQIVND (reference sequence).

The rearrangement links TRBV5-1 to TRBJ2-3; D unclear. The CDR3 runs 13 residues. In germline, CDR1 is SGHRS, CDR2 YFSETQ. The V gene lost 4 bases and the J gene lost 4 bases, with 10 bases spanning the gap. The CDR3, as DNA: TGCGCCAGCAGCCAGGACGCCCCAGATACGCAGTATTTT. It encodes CASSQDAPDTQYF.

The chain couples TRBV29-1 to TRBJ2-1, with 11 bases fitting TRBD2. CDR1 and CDR2 (germline): SQVTM, ANQGSEA. The CDR3 has 16 amino acids. V lost 4 bases to trimming and J lost 2 bases; unmatched junction nucleotides: 7. CDR3 sequence: CSVAKISGGAYNEQFF. DNA for the CDR3: TGCAGCGTTGCTAAGATTAGCGGGGGGGCCTACAATGAGCAGTTCTTC.

This chain uses TRBV2 with TRBJ2-3; 10 nucleotides align to TRBD1. CDR3 size: 15 residues. CDR1 is SNHLY, CDR2 FYNNEI, per germline. Trimming removed 7 bases from V and 3 bases from J; junction bases left unmatched: 7. The CDR3 sequence is CASTTPGQGTDTQYF. The CDR3 DNA sequence: TGTGCCAGCACTACCCCGGGACAGGGGACAGATACGCAGTATTTT. The whole variable domain, filled in from reference TRBV2 and TRBJ2-3, reads EPEVTQTPSHQVTQMGQEVILRCVPISNHLYFYWYRQILGQKVEFLVSFYNNEISEKSEIFDDQFSVERPDGSNFTLKIRSTKLEDSAMYFCASTTPGQGTDTQYFGPGTRLTVL.

The V gene is TRBV19, the J gene TRBJ2-1, with D possibly TRBD1 on 6 matching bases. The V end was cut by 6 bases, the J end by 0 bases, with 12 bases between. The CDR3 length is 15 residues. From germline, CDR1 is LNHDA and CDR2 SQIVND (reference sequence). As DNA, the CDR3 is TGTGCCAGTAGGTCAGGGACAAGCTCCTACAATGAGCAGTTCTTC. Its translation: CASRSGTSSYNEQFF.